The clone carrying this T cell receptor (beta chain) was picked up many times. Its antigen is not known. TCR cDNA was made by 5'RACE template switching, adding a universal primer site and UMIs. TCRdb re-analysed the 5' RACE reads in MiXCR, keeping a single row per CDR3 protein. The sample carries around 530,000 distinct CDR3 sequences, 17% recorded once. These data are taken from a study of T cells after yellow fever vaccination. Study details: Preparation of the low-cell-number fractions used SMART-Seq v4 Ultra Low Input. Study results and caveats: Booster sampling recovered most clones from primary vaccination (about 97% CD4, approximately 90% CD8). A faster peak, day 5 versus 15, was reached by the weaker secondary response.

The CDR3 sequence is 11 residues long. Trimming stripped 7 bases from V and 2 bases from J, with 8 bases between. Germline values: CDR1 SQVTM, CDR2 ANQGSEA. This TCR was sampled from a man aged 18 to 30 who received the YFV17D yellow fever vaccine. Material: PBMCs, obtained about 5 days after the first yellow fever vaccination. V is TRBV29-1 and J is TRBJ1-2; weak D call: TRBD1 (5 bases). This CDR3 is CSATENYGYTF. CDR3 sequence (DNA): TGCAGCGCGACAGAGAACTATGGCTACACCTTC. Using reference TRBV29-1 and TRBJ1-2 for the parts outside the CDR3, the full variable domain is SAVISQKPSRDICQRGTSLTIQCQVDSQVTMMFWYRQQPGQSLTLIATANQGSEATYESGFVIDKFPISRPNLTFSTLTVSNMSPEDSSIYLCSATENYGYTFGSGTRLTVV.